The entry below gives a single TCR beta chain sequence along with its context. The table came from immunoSEQ multiplex PCR; TCRdb's copy has only in-frame clones and leaves some out. Of approximately 150,000 clones in the sample, under 95% were seen once. This record belongs to a study of control samples from healthy donors and cancer patients. This CDR3 is built from 14 residues. V shed 5 bases and J shed 7 bases, with 15 bases lying between them. Germline V gene data show CDR1 as MDHEN and CDR2 as SYDVKM. The sample comprised blood. The receptor was isolated from a man younger than 35 in good health. The chain has TRBV28 and TRBJ2-1, with a possible D match to TRBD2 (7 bases). The CDR3, as DNA: TGTGCCAGCAGTAGCGGGAAGGGGGGGAATGAGCAGTTCTTC. It yields the protein CASSSGKGGNEQFF.